This TCR beta chain was recorded in a study of a mutant IDH1 vaccine in newly diagnosed glioma. On the study more broadly: There were about 60% males and about 38% females among treated patients, whose mean age was about 44 years. Patients were pretreated with radiotherapy, temozolomide, or both, mostly both.

Assay: immunoSEQ multiplex PCR; the TCRdb copy retains only in-frame clones and omits some. The sample consists of 60,000 or so clones, roughly 81% of them appearing once. Comment on this clone: Its antigen remains unknown.

Study outcomes and limitations: Top-clonotype changes in peripheral T cells seemed unrelated to pseudoprogression.

Germline CDR1 is LNHDA and CDR2 is SQIVND (reference sequence). CDR3 length: 14 amino acids. The V and J ends lost 6 bases and 0 bases, in that order; junction bases with no gene match: 4. Time point defined: week 23, last vaccination. Doses of 300 ug of mutant IDH1 20-mer peptide were given with topical imiquimod. V and J are TRBV19 and TRBJ1-1; 7 positions agree with TRBD1. The sequencing here drew on PBMCs, taken from a glioma patient whose treatment included an IDH1 peptide vaccine. The TCR originated in a man aged 25-40 years with glioma. In DNA, the CDR3 is TGTGCCAGTAGAGGTGACAGGGTGAACACTGAAGCTTTCTTT. Protein sequence: CASRGDRVNTEAFF.